A single sample is the source of the 28 T cell receptor beta chains below, sequenced in a study of identical twins (dated by TCRdb to 2016 to 2017). Receptor libraries were prepared by 5' RACE. The run used an Illumina HiSeq 2000. TCRdb reprocessed the public reads (quality trimming at Q25 with fastp, clone calling with MiXCR) and kept in-frame beta chains. One record per CDR3 amino acid sequence lists the most common genes and DNA. Present in this sample are fewer than 250,000 distinct CDR3 sequences, about 7.5% of which were seen just once. The top ten hold around 2.1% of the sample. The same sample was also used in a study of yellow fever vaccine responses in identical twins.

Sequenced sample: memory (CD45RO+) T cells sorted from blood. Read against the paper, the sample's cell subset or site label means: CD45RO+ enriched T cells. These receptors were taken from a young woman in good health.

This chain links TRBV25-1 with TRBJ1-6; 8 bases fit TRBD1. The CDR3 is made up of 13 amino acids. With 5 bases clipped from V and 14 bases from J, the junction kept 8 bases outside the gene matches. Looked up from germline, CDR1 is MGHDK and CDR2 is SYGVNS. The CDR3 is CASSRGLDRALHF. CDR3 DNA sequence: TGTGCCAGCAGTCGGGGTTTGGACAGGGCCCTCCACTTT.

This clonotype was counted many times. The chain combines TRBV20-1 with TRBJ1-6; D not certain. Trimming removed 3 bases from V and 9 bases from J, with 9 bases in between. This CDR3 has 12 amino acids. Germline V gene lookup returns CDR1 DFQATT and CDR2 SNEGSKA (reference sequence). The CDR3: CSASPAGSPLHF. CDR3 nucleotide sequence: TGCAGTGCTAGCCCGGCAGGTTCACCCCTCCACTTT.

Turning to this clonotype: The junction does not match germline at one end; this may be a read error. The gene calls are TRBV7-8 and TRBJ2-7, with a possible D match to TRBD1 (8 bases). CDR3 length equals 17 residues. Per germline, CDR1 SGHVS and CDR2 FQNEAQ. DNA of the CDR3: TGTGCCAGCAGCTCCGGGAGGTGGGGGACAGGCTCCAACGAGCAGTACTTC. It codes for CASSSGRWGTGSNEQYF.

This clonotype was counted a few times. This sequence joins TRBV7-2 and TRBJ2-3; the match to TRBD2 covers 10 bases. This CDR3 has 17 residues. The V and J ends lost 5 bases and 1 base, in that order; junction bases with no gene match: 9. CDR1 is SGHTA and CDR2 is FQGNSA in the germline V gene. The DNA of the CDR3 is TGTGCCAGCAGCCAAACAACCCTAGCGGGGGGCACAGATACGCAGTATTTT. It specifies CASSQTTLAGGTDTQYF.

For the CDR3, the DNA is TGTGCCAGCAGCCGGGACAGGATGATAACTAACTATGGCTACACCTTC. Translating it yields CASSRDRMITNYGYTF. This chain links TRBV6-1 with TRBJ1-2, with 8 bases fitting TRBD1. After removal of 6 bases from V and 0 bases from J, the junction contained 9 bases not matched to a gene. There are 16 residues in the CDR3. Looked up from germline, CDR1 is MNHNS and CDR2 is SASEGT.

This clonotype was counted many times. V gene TRBV4-3 combines with J gene TRBJ1-1; D remains ambiguous. This CDR3 has 13 amino acids. Germline V lookup: CDR1 LGHNA, CDR2 YSLEER. The V end was cut by 0 bases, the J end by 5 bases, with 7 bases between. The CDR3 DNA sequence: TGCGCCAGCAGCCAAGAGGTGGGTACTGAAGCTTTCTTT. It specifies CASSQEVGTEAFF.

This clonotype was detected ten times or more. The rearrangement joins TRBV7-9 to TRBJ1-5; possible D gene TRBD1, 5 bases. The CDR3 runs to 15 residues. Trimming pared 0 bases from V and 2 bases from J, leaving 8 bases between. Germline V gene lookup returns CDR1 SEHNR and CDR2 FQNEAQ (reference sequence). The CDR3 sequence is CASSLAQGRNQPQHF. The CDR3 DNA is TGTGCCAGCAGCTTAGCGCAGGGCCGCAATCAGCCCCAGCATTTT.

There are a few counts of this clonotype. This chain uses TRBV10-3 with TRBJ2-3, with TRBD1 matching 7 bases. Germline CDR1 and CDR2: ENHRY and SYGVKD. The CDR3 spans 12 residues. J was trimmed by 0 bases and V by 9 bases; bases with no gene match: 0. CDR3 residues: CAIQGSTDTQYF. DNA of the CDR3: TGTGCCATACAGGGGAGCACAGATACGCAGTATTTT.

The V call is TRBV15, the J call TRBJ2-5; TRBD2 might be the D (5 bases). V lost 7 bases and J lost 5, with 14 bases in between. CDR3 length equals 13 residues. Germline loops: CDR1 LNHNV, CDR2 YYDKDF (reference sequence). Here the CDR3 reads CATTGRSGETQYF. The CDR3 DNA follows: TGTGCCACCACAGGCCGGTCGGGGGAGACCCAGTACTTC.

This clonotype occurred a few times. The chain uses TRBV20-1 and TRBJ2-2; weak D call: TRBD1 (5 bases). Germline V gives CDR1 DFQATT, CDR2 SNEGSKA (reference sequence). The CDR3 is 15 amino acids. V lost 0 bases to trimming and J lost 4 bases, with 12 bases between them. DNA of the CDR3: TGCAGTGCTAGAGATCCTAGAAGGGGCACCGGGGAGCTGTTTTTT. It encodes CSARDPRRGTGELFF.

This clonotype was observed a handful of times. The rearrangement links TRBV2 to TRBJ2-1; D remains unclear. Germline CDR1 reads SNHLY; CDR2 reads FYNNEI. Trimming shortened V by 5 bases and J by 4 bases, and 6 bases separated the two germline ends. This CDR3 has 12 residues. CDR3 DNA: TGTGCCAGCAGTCCTAATTACAATGAGCAGTTCTTC. Amino acids: CASSPNYNEQFF.

In this sample, this clonotype turned up a few times. The V gene is TRBV2, the J gene TRBJ2-4; D unresolved. CDR1 is SNHLY and CDR2 is FYNNEI in the germline V gene. V was shortened by 4 bases and J by 2 bases, with 9 bases between the two germline ends. The CDR3 runs to 14 residues. CDR3 sequence (DNA): TGTGCCAGCAGTGTCCTGGGCCCCAAAAACATTCAGTACTTC. Translating gives CASSVLGPKNIQYF.

In this sample, this clonotype turned up many times. V gene TRBV4-3 combines with J gene TRBJ2-7; the match to TRBD2 covers 8 bases. CDR3 size: 18 residues. Per the germline V gene, CDR1 is LGHNA and CDR2 is YSLEER. Trimming cost V 0 bases and J 0 bases; bases outside gene matches: 10. The CDR3 loop is CASSQDHTSGQSSYEQYF. In nucleotides, the CDR3 is TGCGCCAGCAGCCAAGATCACACTAGCGGACAGAGCTCCTACGAGCAGTACTTC.

This clonotype has a count of ten or more. The chain uses TRBV2 and TRBJ2-7; no firm D call. The length of the CDR3 is 13 residues. Per the germline V gene, CDR1 is SNHLY and CDR2 is FYNNEI. V lost 2 bases and J 6 bases, leaving 11 bases between the germline ends. Here the CDR3 DNA reads TGTGCCAGCAGTGAAACCGGTTTCGGCGAGCAGTACTTC. This codes for CASSETGFGEQYF.

The sample holds a few counts of this clonotype. V gene TRBV9 combines with J gene TRBJ2-3; 11 bases map to TRBD2. The CDR3 is 18 residues long. V trimming: 4 bases; J trimming: 6 bases; junction bases outside the gene matches: 16. CDR1 and CDR2 from the germline V gene are SGDLS and YYNGEE. CDR3 amino acids: CASSPRPPTSGGWDTQYF. CDR3 nucleotide sequence: TGTGCCAGCAGCCCAAGACCCCCAACTAGCGGGGGATGGGATACGCAGTATTTT.

Ten or more counts support this clonotype. An end of the junction differs from the germline gene, which may be a read error. This sequence joins TRBV20-1 and TRBJ2-1; 10 bases agree with TRBD2. The CDR3 contains 14 residues. CDR1 is DFQATT, CDR2 SNEGSKA, per germline (reference sequence). The CDR3 is CSARGLAEFNEQFF. The CDR3 region has the DNA TGCAGTGCCAGAGGACTAGCGGAATTCAATGAGCAGTTCTTC.

This clonotype showed up just a few times. The chain is built from TRBV29-1 and TRBJ2-1; 8 positions agree with TRBD2. The V gene end was trimmed by 0 bases and the J gene end by 3 bases; junction bases not matched to a gene: 10. Per germline, CDR1 SQVTM and CDR2 ANQGSEA. The CDR3 totals 17 residues. The CDR3 DNA reads as TGCAGCGTTGAAGATCATCGGGGGGGCCGATTCTACAATGAGCAGTTCTTC. This sequence encodes CSVEDHRGGRFYNEQFF.

The chain joins TRBV7-2 to TRBJ2-5; no clear D gene. V was shortened by 3 bases and J by 0 bases, with 8 bases between the two germline ends. Looked up from germline, CDR1 is SGHTA and CDR2 is FQGNSA. The CDR3 extends over 14 amino acids. The CDR3 here is CASSLSGYQETQYF. The CDR3 coding sequence is TGTGCCAGCAGCTTGTCGGGTTACCAAGAGACCCAGTACTTC.

The sample holds a few counts of this clonotype. This chain uses TRBV6-1 with TRBJ1-1, with a weak D call TRBD1 (6 bases). The CDR3 contains 13 residues. The ends were cut back, 4 bases at V and 6 bases at J, with 12 bases in the middle. Germline V gene lookup returns CDR1 MNHNS and CDR2 SASEGT. For the CDR3, the DNA is TGTGCCAGCAGTGTATGGGGGCGAGCTGAAGCTTTCTTT. It codes for CASSVWGRAEAFF.

This clonotype was counted at least ten times. The rearrangement joins TRBV5-1 to TRBJ2-1; tentative D call: TRBD1 (5 bases). Germline V lookup: CDR1 SGHRS, CDR2 YFSETQ. CDR3 size: 12 residues. Trimming cost V 0 bases and J 8 bases, with 6 bases left between them. The CDR3 sequence is CASSLGGYEQFF. In nucleotides, the CDR3 is TGCGCCAGCAGCTTGGGGGGCTATGAGCAGTTCTTC.

This clonotype appeared many times. The V call is TRBV12-3 or TRBV12-4, the J call TRBJ2-5; D remains unclear. Deletions cut 0 bases from V and 5 bases from J, with 7 bases between. The CDR3 loop spans 13 amino acids. The CDR3 sequence: CASSLAQRETQYF. In nucleotides, the CDR3 is TGTGCCAGCAGTTTAGCCCAACGTGAGACCCAGTACTTC.

The V and J genes are TRBV6-1 and TRBJ2-1; TRBD2 might be the D (5 bases). CDR1 and CDR2 (germline): MNHNS, SASEGT. Trimming stripped 4 bases from V and 0 bases from J, with 7 bases between. The CDR3 is made up of 14 amino acids. CDR3 sequence (DNA): TGTGCCAGCAGTGTTACTAGCTCCTACAATGAGCAGTTCTTC. This gives the protein CASSVTSSYNEQFF.

The chain uses TRBV2 and TRBJ1-2, with 9 bases fitting TRBD1. The CDR3 is 15 residues long. Germline V CDR1 and CDR2: SNHLY, FYNNEI. Losses at the gene ends were 3 bases for V and 3 bases for J; bases not matched to a gene: 5. This CDR3 is CASSEGQGLYYGYTF. CDR3 coding DNA: TGTGCCAGCAGTGAGGGACAGGGCCTGTACTATGGCTACACCTTC. Looking up the rest from reference TRBV2 and TRBJ1-2 gives the full variable domain: EPEVTQTPSHQVTQMGQEVILRCVPISNHLYFYWYRQILGQKVEFLVSFYNNEISEKSEIFDDQFSVERPDGSNFTLKIRSTKLEDSAMYFCASSEGQGLYYGYTFGSGTRLTVV.

This clonotype was picked up a small number of times. The CDR3 region is CASSPILGGRADNEQYF. Written as DNA, the CDR3 is TGTGCCAGCTCACCCATCCTCGGCGGGAGGGCCGACAACGAGCAGTACTTC. The chain recombines TRBV18 with TRBJ2-7; 9 nucleotides align to TRBD2. Looked up from germline, CDR1 is KGHSH and CDR2 is LQKENI. The CDR3 is 17 amino acids. V gave up 3 bases and J gave up 5 bases; unmatched junction bases: 14.

At least ten counts were recorded for this clonotype. The chain's CDR3 is CASRGQGKDIQYF. The CDR3 DNA reads TGTGCCAGCAGAGGACAGGGAAAGGACATTCAGTACTTC. The chain joins TRBV28 to TRBJ2-4; 8 positions match TRBD1. Germline CDR1 MDHEN, CDR2 SYDVKM. The CDR3 is made up of 13 amino acids. J gave up 8 bases and V 6 bases, and 6 bases lay outside the gene matches.

This clonotype was counted ten times or more. The chain links TRBV7-9 to TRBJ1-5, with D tentatively TRBD1 (5 bases). The CDR3 loop spans 12 amino acids. The V gene lost 5 bases and the J gene lost 7 bases, with 9 bases spanning the gap. Germline loops: CDR1 SEHNR, CDR2 FQNEAQ (reference sequence). Here the CDR3 reads CASSDGGQPQHF. The CDR3 DNA follows: TGTGCCAGCAGCGATGGGGGACAGCCCCAGCATTTT.

The chain couples TRBV7-2 to TRBJ1-2, with 7 positions matching TRBD1. J was trimmed by 4 bases and V by 3 bases; bases with no gene match: 5. CDR3 size: 14 residues. Germline CDR1 SGHTA, CDR2 FQGNSA. The CDR3 nucleotides are TGTGCCAGCAGCTTCAAGGGGGCAGTCTATGGCTACACCTTC. This sequence encodes CASSFKGAVYGYTF. The variable domain in full, with the rest retrieved from reference TRBV7-2 and TRBJ1-2, is GAGVSQSPSNKVTEKGKDVELRCDPISGHTALYWYRQSLGQGLEFLIYFQGNSAPDKSGLPSDRFSAERTGGSVSTLTIQRTQQEDSAVYLCASSFKGAVYGYTFGSGTRLTVV.

Comments on this clonotype: Just one base apart from a much larger clone, this may be a read error. The chain joins TRBV20-1 to TRBJ2-1; 7 bases agree with TRBD2. This CDR3 region has 15 residues. In germline, CDR1 is DFQATT, CDR2 SNEGSKA (reference sequence). The CDR3 DNA sequence: TGCTGTGCTAGAAGACCTAGCGGAGGTTACAATGAGCAGTTCTTC. Translation: CCARRPSGGYNEQFF.